This T cell receptor beta chain was sequenced during a study of T cell responses to AZD1222 COVID-19 vaccine. Repertoires were generated with immunoSEQ multiplex PCR, while TCRdb's copy carries only in-frame clones and drops some. The sample lists 210,000 or so clones, approximately 94% occurring once. V was cut by 2 bases and J by 0 bases, with 8 bases left in between. The CDR3 has 15 amino acids. Germline loops: CDR1 SEHNR, CDR2 FQNEAQ (reference sequence). The chain uses TRBV7-9 and TRBJ1-5; maybe TRBD1 (6 bases). This sequence was found in an adult in good health. This specimen was peripheral blood, taken on day 0 of MenACWY control vaccination. Here the CDR3 reads CASSLQGYSNQPQHF. The CDR3 region has the DNA TGTGCCAGCAGCTTACAGGGGTATAGCAATCAGCCCCAGCATTTT.